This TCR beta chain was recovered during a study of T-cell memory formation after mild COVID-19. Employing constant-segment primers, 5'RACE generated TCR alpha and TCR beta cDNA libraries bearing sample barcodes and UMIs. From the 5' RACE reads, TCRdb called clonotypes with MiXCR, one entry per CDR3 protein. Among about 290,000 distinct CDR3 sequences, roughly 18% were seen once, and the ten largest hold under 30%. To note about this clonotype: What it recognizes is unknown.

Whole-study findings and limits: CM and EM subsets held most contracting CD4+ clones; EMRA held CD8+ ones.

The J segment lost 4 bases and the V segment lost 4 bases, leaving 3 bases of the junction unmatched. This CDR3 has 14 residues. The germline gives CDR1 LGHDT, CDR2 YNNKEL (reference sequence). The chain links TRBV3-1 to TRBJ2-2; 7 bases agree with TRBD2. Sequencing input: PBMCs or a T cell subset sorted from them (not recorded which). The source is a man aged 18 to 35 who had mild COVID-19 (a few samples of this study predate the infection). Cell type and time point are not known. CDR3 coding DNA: TGTGCCAGCAGCCTGGCGGGGGTCACCGGGGAGCTGTTTTTT. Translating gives CASSLAGVTGELFF.